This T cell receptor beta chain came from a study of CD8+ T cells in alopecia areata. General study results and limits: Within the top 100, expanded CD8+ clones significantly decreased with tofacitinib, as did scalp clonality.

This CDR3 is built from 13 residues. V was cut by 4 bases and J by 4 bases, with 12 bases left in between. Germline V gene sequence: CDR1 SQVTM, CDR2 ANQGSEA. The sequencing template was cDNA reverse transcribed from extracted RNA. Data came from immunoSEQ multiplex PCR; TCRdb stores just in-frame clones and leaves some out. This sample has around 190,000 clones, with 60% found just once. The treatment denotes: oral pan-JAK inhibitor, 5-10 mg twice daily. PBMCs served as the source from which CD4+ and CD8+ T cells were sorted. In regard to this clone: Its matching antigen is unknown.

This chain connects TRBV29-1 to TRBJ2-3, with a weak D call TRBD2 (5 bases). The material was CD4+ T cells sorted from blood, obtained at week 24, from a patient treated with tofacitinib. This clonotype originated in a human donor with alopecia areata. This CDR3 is CSVAGSRPDTQYF. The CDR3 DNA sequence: TGCAGCGTTGCGGGGTCCCGTCCAGATACGCAGTATTTT.